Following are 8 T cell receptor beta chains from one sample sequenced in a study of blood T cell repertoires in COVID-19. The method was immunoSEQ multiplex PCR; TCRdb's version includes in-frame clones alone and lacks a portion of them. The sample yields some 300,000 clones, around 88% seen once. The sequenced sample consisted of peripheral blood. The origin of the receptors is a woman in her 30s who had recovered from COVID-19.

Here the CDR3 reads CASSESSGGAGVSYEQYF. The CDR3 coding sequence is TGTGCCAGCAGTGAATCTAGCGGGGGGGCTGGCGTGTCCTACGAGCAGTACTTC. The rearrangement uses TRBV6-4 and TRBJ2-7; 12 bases line up with TRBD2. The CDR3 contains 18 residues. Germline trimming cut 3 bases from V and 1 base from J; bases unmatched to any gene: 10. Germline CDR1 is MRHNA and CDR2 is SNTAGT.

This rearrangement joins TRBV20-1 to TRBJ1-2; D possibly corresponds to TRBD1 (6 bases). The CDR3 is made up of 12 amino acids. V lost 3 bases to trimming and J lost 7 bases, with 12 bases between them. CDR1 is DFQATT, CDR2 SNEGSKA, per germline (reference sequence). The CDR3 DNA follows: TGCAGTGCTAGTCCGCAGGGGTTTGGCTACACCTTC. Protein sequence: CSASPQGFGYTF.

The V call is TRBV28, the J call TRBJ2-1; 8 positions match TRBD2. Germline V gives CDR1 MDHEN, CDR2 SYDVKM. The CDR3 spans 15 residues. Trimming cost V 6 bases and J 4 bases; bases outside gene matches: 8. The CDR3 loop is CASSPGGARYNEQFF. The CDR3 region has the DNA TGTGCCAGCAGCCCCGGGGGGGCGAGATACAATGAGCAGTTCTTC.

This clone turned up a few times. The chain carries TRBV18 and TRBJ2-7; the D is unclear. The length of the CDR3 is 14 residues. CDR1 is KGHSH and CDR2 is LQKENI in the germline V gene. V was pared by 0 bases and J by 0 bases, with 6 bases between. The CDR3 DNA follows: TGTGCCAGCTCACCACCGTCCAACTCCTACGAGCAGTACTTC. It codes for CASSPPSNSYEQYF.

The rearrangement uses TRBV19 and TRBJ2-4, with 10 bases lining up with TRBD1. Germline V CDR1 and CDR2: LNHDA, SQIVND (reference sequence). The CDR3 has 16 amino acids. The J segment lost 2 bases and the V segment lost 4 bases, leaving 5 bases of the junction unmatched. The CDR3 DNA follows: TGTGCCAGTAGTACTTGGACAGGGGGGACCAAAAACATTCAGTACTTC. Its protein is CASSTWTGGTKNIQYF.

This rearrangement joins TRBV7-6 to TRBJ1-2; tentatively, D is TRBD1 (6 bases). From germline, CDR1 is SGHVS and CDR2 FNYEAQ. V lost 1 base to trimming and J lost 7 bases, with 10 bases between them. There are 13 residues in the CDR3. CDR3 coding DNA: TGTGCCAGCAGCTTAGGTACAGGGCTTGGCTACACCTTC. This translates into CASSLGTGLGYTF.

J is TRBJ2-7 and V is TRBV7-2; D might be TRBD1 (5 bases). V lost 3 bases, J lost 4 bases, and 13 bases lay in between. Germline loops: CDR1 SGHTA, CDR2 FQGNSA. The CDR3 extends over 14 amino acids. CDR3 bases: TGTGCCAGCAGCTTTTTGCAGGGCCCTTACGAGCAGTACTTC. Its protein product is CASSFLQGPYEQYF.

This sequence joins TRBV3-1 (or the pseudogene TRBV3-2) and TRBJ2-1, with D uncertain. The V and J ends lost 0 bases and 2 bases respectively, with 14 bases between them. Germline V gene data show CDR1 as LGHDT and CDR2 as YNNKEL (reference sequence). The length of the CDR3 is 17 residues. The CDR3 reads CASSQDHPGFTYNEQFF. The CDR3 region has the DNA TGTGCCAGCAGCCAAGACCATCCCGGGTTTACCTACAATGAGCAGTTCTTC.